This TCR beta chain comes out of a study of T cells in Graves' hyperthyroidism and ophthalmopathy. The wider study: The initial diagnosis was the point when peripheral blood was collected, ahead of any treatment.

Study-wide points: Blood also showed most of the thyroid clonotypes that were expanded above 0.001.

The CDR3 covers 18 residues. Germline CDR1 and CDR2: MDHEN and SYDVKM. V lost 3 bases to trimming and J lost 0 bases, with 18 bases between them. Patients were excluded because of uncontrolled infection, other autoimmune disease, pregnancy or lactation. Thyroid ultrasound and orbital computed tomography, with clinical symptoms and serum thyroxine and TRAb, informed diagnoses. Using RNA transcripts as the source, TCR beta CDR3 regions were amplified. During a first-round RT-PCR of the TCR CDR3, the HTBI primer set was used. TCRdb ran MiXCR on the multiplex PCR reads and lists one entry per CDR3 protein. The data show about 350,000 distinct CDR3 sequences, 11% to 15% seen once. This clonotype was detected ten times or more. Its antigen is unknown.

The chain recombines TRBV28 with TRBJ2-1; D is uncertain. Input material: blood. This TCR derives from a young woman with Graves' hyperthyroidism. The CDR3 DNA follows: TGTGCCAGCAGTTTCTCTCAGACGGCAGAAAGCTCCTACAATGAGCAGTTCTTC. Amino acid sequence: CASSFSQTAESSYNEQFF.